Sequencing of this TCR beta chain was carried out in a study of CD4 and CD8 cells across lung adenocarcinoma regions. TCRdb re-derived calls from the PCR reads in MiXCR, one entry per CDR3 protein. The table has 16,000 or so distinct CDR3 sequences, 51% seen once. V was pared by 3 bases and J by 1 base, with 6 bases between. The germline gives CDR1 MNHNS, CDR2 SASEGT. The CDR3 runs 14 residues. Input material: CD8+ T cells from the center of a lung tumor. The chain carries TRBV6-1 and TRBJ2-2; a weak D match, TRBD2 (5 bases). This receptor was taken from a female donor with lung adenocarcinoma. The CD4 and CD8 labels of this study may be unreliable. The CDR3 is CASSDGGNTGELFF. The CDR3 nucleotides are TGTGCCAGCAGTGATGGAGGGAACACCGGGGAGCTGTTTTTT.